The 18 T cell receptor beta chains below all came from one sample that was sequenced in a study of cytomegalovirus exposure and HLA in healthy donors. Sequencing was performed with immunoSEQ multiplex PCR; in TCRdb, only in-frame clones are kept and a portion is missing. Found here are hundreds of thousands of clones, approximately 83% of them singletons; the top ten hold roughly an eighth. The specimen was PBMCs. The origin of the receptors is a woman under 40 in good health and CMV-seropositive.

CDR3 loop: CASSSFYGYTF. The DNA of the CDR3 is TGTGCCAGCAGTTCCTTTTATGGCTACACCTTC. V is TRBV28 and J is TRBJ1-2; D remains unclear. V was trimmed by 4 bases and J by 5 bases, leaving 5 bases between them. Germline assignment: CDR1 MDHEN and CDR2 SYDVKM. The CDR3 sequence is 11 residues long.

The chain is built from TRBV7-8 and TRBJ2-7, with TRBD1 matching over 9 bases. With V trimmed by 0 bases and J by 6 bases, 9 bases remained unmatched. CDR3 length: 16 residues. CDR1 and CDR2 (germline): SGHVS, FQNEAQ. The DNA for the CDR3 is TGTGCCAGCAGCTTAGCTCCTGTTAGGACAGGGGTCGAGCAGTACTTC. It translates to CASSLAPVRTGVEQYF. Based on the CDR3 plus reference TRBV7-8 and TRBJ2-7, the full variable domain is GAGVSQSPRYKVAKRGQDVALRCDPISGHVSLFWYQQALGQGPEFLTYFQNEAQLDKSGLPSDRFFAERPEGSVSTLKIQRTQQEDSAVYLCASSLAPVRTGVEQYFGPGTRLTVT.

The genes are TRBV28 and TRBJ1-1; D remains ambiguous. V was pared by 2 bases and J by 4 bases, with 8 bases between. The length of the CDR3 is 13 residues. CDR1 MDHEN and CDR2 SYDVKM come from the germline V gene. CDR3 region: CASSLRDLTEAFF. Written as DNA, the CDR3 is TGTGCCAGCAGTTTAAGGGATCTCACTGAAGCTTTCTTT.

This sequence joins TRBV2 and TRBJ2-5; D is uncertain. The CDR3 has 11 amino acids. The germline V and J ends were trimmed by 8 bases and 4 bases, with 8 bases remaining between them. Germline V gene data show CDR1 as SNHLY and CDR2 as FYNNEI. The CDR3 loop is CASPTGETQYF. Written as DNA, the CDR3 is TGTGCCAGCCCGACGGGAGAGACCCAGTACTTC.

This chain links TRBV11-3 with TRBJ1-1; D call uncertain. The V and J ends lost 0 bases and 1 base respectively, with 9 bases between them. The V gene's germline CDR1 is SGHNT and CDR2 YENEEA. The CDR3 covers 15 residues. The CDR3 loop reads CASSLDPGENTEAFF. The CDR3 nucleotides are TGTGCCAGCAGCTTAGATCCTGGCGAGAACACTGAAGCTTTCTTT.

The gene calls are TRBV5-1 and TRBJ2-5; 7 bases match TRBD1. The CDR3 covers 16 residues. V lost 2 bases, J lost 1 base, and 8 bases stayed unmatched. Germline V gene lookup returns CDR1 SGHRS and CDR2 YFSETQ. For the CDR3, the DNA is TGCGCCAGCAGCTTTTTTGGACAGGCCTCCCAAGAGACCCAGTACTTC. It encodes CASSFFGQASQETQYF.

The rearrangement uses TRBV29-1 and TRBJ2-2; a weak D match, TRBD2 (5 bases). V shed 2 bases and J shed 5 bases, with 18 bases lying between them. CDR3 length: 16 residues. The germline V gene encodes CDR1 SQVTM and CDR2 ANQGSEA. The CDR3 protein is CSVEMRGLSGTGELFF. CDR3 coding DNA: TGCAGCGTTGAAATGCGCGGGCTATCGGGTACCGGGGAGCTGTTTTTT.

The genes are TRBV6-5 and TRBJ2-2; 8 bases match TRBD2. Germline lookup yields CDR1 MNHEY and CDR2 SVGAGI. V lost 3 bases, J lost 4 bases, and 4 bases stayed unmatched. The CDR3 sequence is 15 residues long. This chain's CDR3 is CASSYASGSTGELFF. The CDR3 DNA follows: TGTGCCAGCAGTTATGCAAGCGGGAGCACCGGGGAGCTGTTTTTT.

V gene TRBV19 combines with J gene TRBJ2-6, with D hard to call. Germline-derived CDR1 and CDR2 are LNHDA and SQIVND (reference sequence). Trimming left V 8 bases short and J 0 bases short, with 17 bases between. This CDR3 has 17 amino acids. CDR3: CASGGNSFSSGANVLTF. CDR3 in DNA: TGTGCCAGTGGTGGGAACAGTTTTTCCTCTGGGGCCAACGTCCTGACTTTC.

J is TRBJ1-3 and V is TRBV5-6, with unresolved D. Germline lookup yields CDR1 SGHDT and CDR2 YYEEEE. The CDR3 runs 12 residues. V shed 2 bases and J shed 9 bases, with 9 bases lying between them. The DNA of the CDR3 is TGTGCCAGCAGCTTTCAGGAAACCACCATATATTTT. It translates to CASSFQETTIYF. The complete variable domain, with remaining parts taken from reference TRBV5-6 and TRBJ1-3, reads DAGVTQSPTHLIKTRGQQVTLRCSPKSGHDTVSWYQQALGQGPQFIFQYYEEEERQRGNFPDRFSGHQFPNYSSELNVNALLLGDSALYLCASSFQETTIYFGEGSWLTVV.

The chain uses TRBV6-5 and TRBJ1-5; 8 nucleotides agree with TRBD1. J lost 4 bases, V lost 0 bases, and 2 bases had no gene match. Germline V gene lookup returns CDR1 MNHEY and CDR2 SVGAGI. CDR3 length: 15 residues. The CDR3 spells CASSYSRQGNQPQHF. CDR3 DNA sequence: TGTGCCAGCAGTTACTCAAGACAGGGGAATCAGCCCCAGCATTTT.

This chain joins TRBV30 and TRBJ2-7; TRBD1 agrees at 9 bases. Per germline, CDR1 GTSNPN and CDR2 SVGIG (reference sequence). With 2 bases clipped from V and 6 bases from J, the junction kept 11 bases outside the gene matches. The CDR3 sequence is 15 residues long. The CDR3 bases are TGTGCCTGGAGTTGGACCGGGACAGGGTGGTCCGAGCAGTACTTC. It encodes CAWSWTGTGWSEQYF.

The chain recombines TRBV27 with TRBJ2-2; D is undetermined. The V end was cut by 8 bases, the J end by 4 bases, with 14 bases between. The CDR3 totals 14 residues. Germline V gene lookup returns CDR1 MNHEY and CDR2 SMNVEV (reference sequence). CDR3 coding DNA: TGTGCCAGCGCCCGCCACACCTTCACCGGGGAGCTGTTTTTT. Protein: CASARHTFTGELFF.

The chain uses TRBV5-1 and TRBJ2-5; no clear D. V lost 1 base and J 5 bases, leaving 15 bases between the germline ends. The CDR3 totals 15 residues. The V gene's germline CDR1 is SGHRS and CDR2 YFSETQ. The CDR3 coding sequence is TGCGCCAGCAGCTTGAAACTACCGGGCGCCGAGACCCAGTACTTC. Protein product: CASSLKLPGAETQYF.

The V gene is TRBV11-3, the J gene TRBJ1-1; D unclear. Germline V gene lookup returns CDR1 SGHNT and CDR2 YENEEA. The CDR3 spans 8 residues. Trimming left V 9 bases short and J 11 bases short, with 7 bases between. CDR3 in DNA: TGTGCCAGACCGCTTGCTTTCTTT. As protein: CARPLAFF.

This chain links TRBV5-1 with TRBJ1-4; D is unresolved. Between the trimmed V and J ends, which lost 4 bases and 7 bases, there was a span of 11 bases. Germline V gene data show CDR1 as SGHRS and CDR2 as YFSETQ. There are 13 residues in the CDR3. DNA for the CDR3: TGCGCCAGCAGCCCAGGAGTTAGTGAAAAACTGTTTTTT. Amino acids: CASSPGVSEKLFF.

The V call is TRBV4-1, the J call TRBJ1-4; TRBD1 might be the D (5 bases). The CDR3 is 19 amino acids. Germline V gives CDR1 MGHRA, CDR2 YSYEKL. Between the trimmed V and J ends, which lost 0 bases and 0 bases, there was a span of 17 bases. CDR3 sequence: CASSQDNRGTFTTNEKLFF. Here the CDR3 DNA reads TGCGCCAGCAGCCAAGATAATCGGGGGACCTTCACAACTAATGAAAAACTGTTTTTT.

V is TRBV15 and J is TRBJ1-2, with D unclear. The germline V and J ends were trimmed by 0 bases and 6 bases, with 8 bases remaining between them. The CDR3 consists of 13 residues. The germline V gene has CDR1 LNHNV and CDR2 YYDKDF (reference sequence). CDR3 protein: CATSRDPGHGYTF. CDR3 DNA: TGTGCCACCAGCAGAGACCCCGGGCATGGCTACACCTTC.